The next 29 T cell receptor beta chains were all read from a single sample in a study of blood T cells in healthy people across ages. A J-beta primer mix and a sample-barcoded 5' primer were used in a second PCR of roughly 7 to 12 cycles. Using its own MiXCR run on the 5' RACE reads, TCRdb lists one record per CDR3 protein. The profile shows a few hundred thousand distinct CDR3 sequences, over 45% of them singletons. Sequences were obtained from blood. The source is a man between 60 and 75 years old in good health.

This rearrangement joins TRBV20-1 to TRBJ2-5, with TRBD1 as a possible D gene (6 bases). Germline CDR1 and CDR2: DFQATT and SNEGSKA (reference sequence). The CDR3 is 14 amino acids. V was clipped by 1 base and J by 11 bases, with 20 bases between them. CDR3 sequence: CSARGGQSYNVQYF. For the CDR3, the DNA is TGCAGTGCTAGAGGGGGGCAGTCCTACAATGTGCAGTACTTC.

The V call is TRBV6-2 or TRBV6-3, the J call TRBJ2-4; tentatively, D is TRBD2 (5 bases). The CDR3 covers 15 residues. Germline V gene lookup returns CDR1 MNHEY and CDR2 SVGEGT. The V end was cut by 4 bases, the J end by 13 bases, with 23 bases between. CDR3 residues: CASSWTTRYDGEQYF. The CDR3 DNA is TGTGCCAGCAGTTGGACGACGAGATACGACGGGGAGCAGTACTTC.

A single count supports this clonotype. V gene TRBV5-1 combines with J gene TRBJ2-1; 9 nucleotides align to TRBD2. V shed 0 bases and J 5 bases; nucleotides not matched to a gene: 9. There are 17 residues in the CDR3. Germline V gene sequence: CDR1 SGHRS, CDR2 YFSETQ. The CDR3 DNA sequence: TGCGCCAGCAGCTTGGAGACTAGCGGTCCCCTACACAATGAGCAGTTCTTC. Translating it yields CASSLETSGPLHNEQFF.

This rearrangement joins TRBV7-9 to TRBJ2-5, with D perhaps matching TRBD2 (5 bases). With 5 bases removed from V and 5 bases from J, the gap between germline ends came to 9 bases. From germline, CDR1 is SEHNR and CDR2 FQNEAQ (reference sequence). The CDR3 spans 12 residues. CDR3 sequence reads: CASSRTLETQYF. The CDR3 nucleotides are TGTGCCAGCAGCCGGACTCTGGAGACCCAGTACTTC.

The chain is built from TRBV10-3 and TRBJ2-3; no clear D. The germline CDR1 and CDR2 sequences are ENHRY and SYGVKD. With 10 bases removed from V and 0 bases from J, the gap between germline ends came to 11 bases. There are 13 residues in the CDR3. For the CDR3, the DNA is TGTGCCACCTCTCATGGCAGCACAGATACGCAGTATTTT. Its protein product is CATSHGSTDTQYF.

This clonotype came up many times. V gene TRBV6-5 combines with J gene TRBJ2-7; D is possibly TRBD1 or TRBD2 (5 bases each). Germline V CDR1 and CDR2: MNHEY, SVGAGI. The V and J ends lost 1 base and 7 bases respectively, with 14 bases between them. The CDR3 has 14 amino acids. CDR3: CASSYLGPRVEQYF. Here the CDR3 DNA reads TGTGCCAGCAGTTACTTGGGACCGAGGGTTGAGCAGTACTTC.

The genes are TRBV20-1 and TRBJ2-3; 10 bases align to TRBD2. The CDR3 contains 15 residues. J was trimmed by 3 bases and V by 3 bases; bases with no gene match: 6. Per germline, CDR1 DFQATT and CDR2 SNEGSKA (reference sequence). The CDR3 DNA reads TGCAGTGCTAGGACACCGACTAGCGGGACAGATACGCAGTATTTT. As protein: CSARTPTSGTDTQYF.

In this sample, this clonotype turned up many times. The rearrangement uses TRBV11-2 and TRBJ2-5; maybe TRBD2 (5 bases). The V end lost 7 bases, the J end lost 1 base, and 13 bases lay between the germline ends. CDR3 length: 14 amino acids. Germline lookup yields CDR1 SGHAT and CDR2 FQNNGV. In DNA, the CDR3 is TGTGCCAGCACCCTCGGACTGACCCAAGAGACCCAGTACTTC. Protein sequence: CASTLGLTQETQYF.

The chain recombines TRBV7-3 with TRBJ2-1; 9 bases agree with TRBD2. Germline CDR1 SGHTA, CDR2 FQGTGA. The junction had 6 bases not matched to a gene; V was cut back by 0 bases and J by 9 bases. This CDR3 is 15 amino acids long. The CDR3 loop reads CASSLTASGTAEQFF. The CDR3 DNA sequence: TGTGCCAGCAGCTTAACGGCTAGCGGGACCGCTGAGCAGTTCTTC.

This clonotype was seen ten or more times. The CDR3 DNA follows: TGTGCCAGCAGTTTAATGGGGGTATCCTACAATGAGCAGTTCTTC. It is translated as CASSLMGVSYNEQFF. The rearrangement links TRBV12-3 or TRBV12-4 to TRBJ2-1; D could derive from TRBD1 or TRBD2 (5 bases each). The CDR3 loop spans 15 amino acids. The V end lost 2 bases, the J end lost 1 base, and 9 bases lay between the germline ends.

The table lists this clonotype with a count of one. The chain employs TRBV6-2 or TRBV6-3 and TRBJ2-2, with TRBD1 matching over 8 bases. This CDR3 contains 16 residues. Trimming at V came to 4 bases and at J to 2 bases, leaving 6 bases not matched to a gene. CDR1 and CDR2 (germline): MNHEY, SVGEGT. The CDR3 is CASSSGQASNTGELFF. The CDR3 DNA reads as TGTGCCAGCAGTTCGGGACAGGCGTCCAACACCGGGGAGCTGTTTTTT.

CDR3 residues: CASSTARDRMFNYGYTF. CDR3 coding DNA: TGTGCCAGCAGCACAGCTCGGGACAGGATGTTTAACTATGGCTACACCTTC. J is TRBJ1-2 and V is TRBV28; 8 bases match TRBD1. V lost 6 bases, J lost 1 base, and 13 bases stayed unmatched. There are 17 residues in the CDR3. Germline V CDR1 and CDR2: MDHEN, SYDVKM.

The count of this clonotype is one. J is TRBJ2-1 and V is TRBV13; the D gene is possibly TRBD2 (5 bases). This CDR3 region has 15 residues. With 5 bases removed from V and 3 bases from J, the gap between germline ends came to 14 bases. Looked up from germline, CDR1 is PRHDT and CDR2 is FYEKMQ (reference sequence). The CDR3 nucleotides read TGTGCCAGCAGCCCGACGGCACGGGGCTACAATGAGCAGTTCTTC. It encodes CASSPTARGYNEQFF.

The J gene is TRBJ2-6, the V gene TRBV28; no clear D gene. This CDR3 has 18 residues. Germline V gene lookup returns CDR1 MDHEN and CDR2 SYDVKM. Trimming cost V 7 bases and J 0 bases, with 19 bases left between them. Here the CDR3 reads CASTRGRVALSGANVLTF. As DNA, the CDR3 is TGTGCCAGCACCCGAGGTAGGGTGGCCCTCTCTGGGGCCAACGTCCTGACTTTC. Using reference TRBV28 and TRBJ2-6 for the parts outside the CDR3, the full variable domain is DVKVTQSSRYLVKRTGEKVFLECVQDMDHENMFWYRQDPGLGLRLIYFSYDVKMKEKGDIPEGYSVSREKKERFSLILESASTNQTSMYLCASTRGRVALSGANVLTFGAGSRLTVL.

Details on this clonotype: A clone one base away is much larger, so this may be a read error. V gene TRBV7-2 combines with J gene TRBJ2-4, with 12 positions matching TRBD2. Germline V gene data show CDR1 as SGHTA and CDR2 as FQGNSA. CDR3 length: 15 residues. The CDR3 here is CASSRLAGDQNSQYF. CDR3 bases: TGTGCCAGCAGCCGACTAGCGGGGGACCAAAACAGTCAGTACTTC.

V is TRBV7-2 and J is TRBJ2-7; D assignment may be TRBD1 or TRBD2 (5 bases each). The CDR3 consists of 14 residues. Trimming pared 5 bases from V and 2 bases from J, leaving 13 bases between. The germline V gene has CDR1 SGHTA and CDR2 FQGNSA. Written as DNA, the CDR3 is TGTGCCAGCAGCCGGGGCAGGGTCCCCTACGAGCAGTACTTC. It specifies CASSRGRVPYEQYF.

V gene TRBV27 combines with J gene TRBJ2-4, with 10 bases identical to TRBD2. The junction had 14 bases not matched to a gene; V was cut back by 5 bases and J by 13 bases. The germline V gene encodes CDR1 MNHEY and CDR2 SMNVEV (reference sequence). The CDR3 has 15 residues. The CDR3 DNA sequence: TGTGCCAGCAGTCTATACCTAGCGGGAGTCGGGGAGCAGTACTTC. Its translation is CASSLYLAGVGEQYF.

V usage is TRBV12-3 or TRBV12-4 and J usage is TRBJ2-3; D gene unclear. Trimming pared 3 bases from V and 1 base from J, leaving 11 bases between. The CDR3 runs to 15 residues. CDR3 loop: CASSFLTRGTDTQYF. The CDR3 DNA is TGTGCCAGCAGTTTCCTGACAAGGGGCACAGATACGCAGTATTTT.

The CDR3 DNA reads as TGCAGTGCTAGGGTGGGGACAGGGAACCACGAGCAGTACTTC. Its translation is CSARVGTGNHEQYF. The rearrangement uses TRBV20-1 and TRBJ2-5, with TRBD1 identical over 9 bases. The end of the DNA is better explained by TRBJ2-7, so the J call may be wrong. Germline V gives CDR1 DFQATT, CDR2 SNEGSKA (reference sequence). There are 14 residues in the CDR3.

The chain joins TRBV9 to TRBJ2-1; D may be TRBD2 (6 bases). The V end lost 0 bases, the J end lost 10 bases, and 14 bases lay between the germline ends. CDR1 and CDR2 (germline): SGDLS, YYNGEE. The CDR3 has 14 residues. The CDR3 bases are TGTGCCAGCAGCGTAGCTACTAGCCCAGGGGAGCAGTTCTTC. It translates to CASSVATSPGEQFF.

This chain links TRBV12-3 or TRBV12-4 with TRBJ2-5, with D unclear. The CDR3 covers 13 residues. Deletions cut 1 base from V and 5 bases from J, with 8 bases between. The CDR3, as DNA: TGTGCCAGCAGTTTAGAGGACGCGGAGACCCAGTACTTC. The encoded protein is CASSLEDAETQYF.

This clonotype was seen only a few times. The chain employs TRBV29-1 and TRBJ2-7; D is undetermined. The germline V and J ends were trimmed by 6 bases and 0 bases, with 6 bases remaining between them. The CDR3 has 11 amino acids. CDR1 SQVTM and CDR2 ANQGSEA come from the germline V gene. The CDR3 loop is CSVLNSYEQYF. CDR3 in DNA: TGCAGCGTGCTGAACTCCTACGAGCAGTACTTC.

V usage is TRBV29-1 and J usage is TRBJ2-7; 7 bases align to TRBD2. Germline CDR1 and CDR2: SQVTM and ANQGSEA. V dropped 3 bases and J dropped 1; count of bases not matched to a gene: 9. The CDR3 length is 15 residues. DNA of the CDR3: TGCAGCGTTGAGGGGGGGACCGGGGGGTCCTACGAGCAGTACTTC. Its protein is CSVEGGTGGSYEQYF.

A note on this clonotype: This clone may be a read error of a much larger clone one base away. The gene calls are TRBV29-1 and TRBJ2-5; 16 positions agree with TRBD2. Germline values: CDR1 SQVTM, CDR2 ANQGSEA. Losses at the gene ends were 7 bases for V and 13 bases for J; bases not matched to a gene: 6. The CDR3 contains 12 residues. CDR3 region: CSAGTSGRAGYF. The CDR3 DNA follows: TGCAGCGCCGGGACTAGCGGGAGGGCCGGGTACTTC.

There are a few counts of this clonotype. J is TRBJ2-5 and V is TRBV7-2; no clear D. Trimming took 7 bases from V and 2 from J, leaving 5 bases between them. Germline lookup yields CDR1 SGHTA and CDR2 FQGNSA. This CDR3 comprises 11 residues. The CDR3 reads CASKEQETQYF. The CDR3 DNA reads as TGTGCCAGCAAGGAGCAAGAGACCCAGTACTTC.

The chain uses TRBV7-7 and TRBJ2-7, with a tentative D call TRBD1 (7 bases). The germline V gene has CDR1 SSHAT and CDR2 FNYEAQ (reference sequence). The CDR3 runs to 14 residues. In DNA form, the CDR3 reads TGTACTAGCAGCTTAAGACAGGGAATTACCGAGCAGTACTTC. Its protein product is CTSSLRQGITEQYF.

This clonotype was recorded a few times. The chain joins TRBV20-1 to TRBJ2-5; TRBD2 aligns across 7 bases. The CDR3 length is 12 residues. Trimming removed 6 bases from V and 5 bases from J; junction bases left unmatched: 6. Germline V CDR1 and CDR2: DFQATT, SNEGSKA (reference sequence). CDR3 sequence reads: CSAVGLGETQYF. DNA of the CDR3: TGCAGTGCCGTAGGACTAGGGGAGACCCAGTACTTC.

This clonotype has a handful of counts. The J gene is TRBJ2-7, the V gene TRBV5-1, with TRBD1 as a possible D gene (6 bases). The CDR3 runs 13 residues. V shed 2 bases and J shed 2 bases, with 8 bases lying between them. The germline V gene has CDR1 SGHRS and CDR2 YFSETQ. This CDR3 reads CASSFDRTYEQYF. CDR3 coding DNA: TGCGCCAGCAGCTTCGACAGGACCTACGAGCAGTACTTC.

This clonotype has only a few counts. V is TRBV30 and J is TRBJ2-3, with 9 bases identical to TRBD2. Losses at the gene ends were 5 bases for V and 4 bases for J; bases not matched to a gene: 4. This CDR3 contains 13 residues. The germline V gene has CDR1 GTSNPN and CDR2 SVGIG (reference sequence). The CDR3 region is CAWQREAADTQYF. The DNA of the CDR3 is TGTGCCTGGCAGCGGGAGGCCGCAGATACGCAGTATTTT.